This T cell receptor (beta chain) was recorded in a study of regulatory T cells in long-lasting Graves disease. The study's findings and limits: When disease was persistent, TRBV28, TRBJ1-2 and TRBJ2-5 were the favored segments.

Germline loops: CDR1 KGHSH, CDR2 LQKENI. Trimming removed 6 bases from V and 6 bases from J; junction bases left unmatched: 10. The CDR3 has 14 amino acids. Libraries of TCR beta came from iRepertoire HTBI primers plus Arm-PCR of CDR3 regions. TCRdb called the multiplex PCR reads again in MiXCR, with one record for every CDR3 protein. The sample consists of under 250,000 distinct CDR3 sequences, around 21% of them appearing once. Many counts were recorded for this clonotype. Its antigen is not identified. The time point: newly diagnosed GD, antithyroid drugs for less than 3 months. PBMC-derived RNA was used for the TCR library. An endocrinology department located in Xi'an, China, was where the patients came from.

The chain couples TRBV18 to TRBJ1-1, with 7 bases identical to TRBD1. Sequencing was performed on peripheral blood mononuclear cells (PBMCs), taken at new diagnosis, from a patient treated with antithyroid drugs. This receptor was identified in a female donor with Graves disease. CDR3 DNA: TGTGCCAGCTCGCTAGTGGAGGGGGCGGCTGAAGCTTTCTTT. It translates to CASSLVEGAAEAFF.